Sequencing of this TCR beta chain was carried out in a study of T cell changes during pregnancy in multiple sclerosis. The method was immunoSEQ multiplex PCR; TCRdb's version includes in-frame clones alone and lacks a portion of them. In the table there are approximately 49,000 clones, around 92% of which are singletons. The clonotype originates from a female donor with multiple sclerosis, enrolled in a pregnancy study. Sequenced here: peripheral blood, sampled after pregnancy.

This CDR3 reads CASSLGLGRQETQYF. In DNA, the CDR3 is TGCGCCAGCAGCTTGGGACTAGGCAGACAAGAGACCCAGTACTTC. The rearrangement links TRBV5-1 to TRBJ2-5; TRBD2 might be the D (6 bases). This CDR3 has 15 residues. V was shortened by 0 bases and J by 2 bases, with 11 bases between the two germline ends. Germline CDR1 is SGHRS and CDR2 is YFSETQ.